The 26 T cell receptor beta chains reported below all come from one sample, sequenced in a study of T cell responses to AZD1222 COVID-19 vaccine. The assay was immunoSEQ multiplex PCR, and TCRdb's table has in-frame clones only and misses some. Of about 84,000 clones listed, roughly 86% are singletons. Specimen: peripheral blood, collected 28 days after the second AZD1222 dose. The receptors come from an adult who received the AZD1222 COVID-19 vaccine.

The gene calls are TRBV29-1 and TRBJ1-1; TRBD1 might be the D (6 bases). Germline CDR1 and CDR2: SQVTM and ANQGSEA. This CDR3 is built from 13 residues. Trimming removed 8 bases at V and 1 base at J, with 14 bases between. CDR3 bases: TGCAGCACAAACAGGGAACCGAACACTGAAGCTTTCTTT. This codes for CSTNREPNTEAFF.

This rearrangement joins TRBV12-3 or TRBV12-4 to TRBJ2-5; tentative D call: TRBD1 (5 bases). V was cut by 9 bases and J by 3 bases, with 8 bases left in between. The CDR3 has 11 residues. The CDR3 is CASKTEETQYF. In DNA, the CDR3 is TGTGCCAGTAAGACAGAAGAGACCCAGTACTTC.

The CDR3, as DNA: TGTGCCAGCAGCCACGGACAGGGGCCCGGGGAGCTGTTTTTT. Protein sequence: CASSHGQGPGELFF. The rearrangement joins TRBV4-2 to TRBJ2-2; TRBD1 matches 9 bases. The CDR3 has 14 amino acids. The ends lost 3 bases at V and 6 bases at J; junction bases unmatched: 2. Germline V gene data show CDR1 as LGHNA and CDR2 as YNFKEQ.

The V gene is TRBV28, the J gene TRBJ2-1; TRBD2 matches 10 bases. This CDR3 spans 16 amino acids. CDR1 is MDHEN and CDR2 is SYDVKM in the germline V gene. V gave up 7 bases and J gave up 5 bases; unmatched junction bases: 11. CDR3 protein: CASTLASGSFNNEQFF. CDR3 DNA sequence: TGTGCCAGCACCCTTGCTAGCGGGAGCTTCAACAATGAGCAGTTCTTC.

This CDR3 is CASSEARRPSGRNYEQYF. The CDR3 DNA reads as TGTGCCAGCAGTGAAGCCCGTCGTCCTAGCGGGAGGAACTACGAGCAGTACTTC. The V call is TRBV6-1, the J call TRBJ2-7; TRBD2 aligns across 11 bases. The CDR3 runs to 18 residues. J was trimmed by 3 bases and V by 0 bases; bases with no gene match: 10. Germline CDR1 MNHNS, CDR2 SASEGT.

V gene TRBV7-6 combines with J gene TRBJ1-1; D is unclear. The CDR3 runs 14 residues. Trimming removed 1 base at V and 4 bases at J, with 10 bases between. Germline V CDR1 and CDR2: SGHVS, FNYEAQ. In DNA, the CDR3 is TGTGCCAGCAGCTTAGTACAAATGGCCACTGAAGCTTTCTTT. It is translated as CASSLVQMATEAFF.

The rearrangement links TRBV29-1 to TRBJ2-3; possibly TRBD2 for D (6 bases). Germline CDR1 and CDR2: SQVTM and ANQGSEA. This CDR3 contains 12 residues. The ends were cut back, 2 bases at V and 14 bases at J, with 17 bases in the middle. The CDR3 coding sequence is TGCAGCGTTGAAATGTTGGGGGGAAGTCTGTATTTT. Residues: CSVEMLGGSLYF.

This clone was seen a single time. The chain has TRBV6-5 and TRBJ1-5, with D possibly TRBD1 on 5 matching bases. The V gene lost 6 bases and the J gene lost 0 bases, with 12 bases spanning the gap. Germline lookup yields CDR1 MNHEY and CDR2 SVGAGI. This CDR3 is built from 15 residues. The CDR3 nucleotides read TGTGCCAGCAGCAGACAGCCTTATAGCAATCAGCCCCAGCATTTT. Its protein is CASSRQPYSNQPQHF.

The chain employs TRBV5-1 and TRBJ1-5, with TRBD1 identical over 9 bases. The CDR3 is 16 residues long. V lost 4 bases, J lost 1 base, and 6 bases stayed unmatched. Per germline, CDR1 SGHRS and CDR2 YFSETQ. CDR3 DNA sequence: TGCGCCAGCAGCATCGCCGGGACAGGGAGCAATCAGCCCCAGCATTTT. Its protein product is CASSIAGTGSNQPQHF.

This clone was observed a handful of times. CDR3 nucleotides: TGCGCCAGCAGTCACCTTCGGGACAGGGAGAATCAGCCCCAGCATTTT. Translating it yields CASSHLRDRENQPQHF. The chain employs TRBV23-1 and TRBJ1-5, with 9 bases identical to TRBD1. TRBV23-1 is an ORF, with its function uncertain. The CDR3 runs to 16 residues. V dropped 3 bases and J dropped 4; count of bases not matched to a gene: 7.

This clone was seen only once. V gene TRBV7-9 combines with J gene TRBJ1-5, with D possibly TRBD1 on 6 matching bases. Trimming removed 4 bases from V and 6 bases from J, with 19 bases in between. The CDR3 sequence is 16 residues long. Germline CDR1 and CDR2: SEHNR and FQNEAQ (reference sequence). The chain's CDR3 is CASSSWTERGSQPQHF. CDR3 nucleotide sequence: TGTGCCAGCAGCTCTTGGACAGAAAGAGGGAGTCAGCCCCAGCATTTT.

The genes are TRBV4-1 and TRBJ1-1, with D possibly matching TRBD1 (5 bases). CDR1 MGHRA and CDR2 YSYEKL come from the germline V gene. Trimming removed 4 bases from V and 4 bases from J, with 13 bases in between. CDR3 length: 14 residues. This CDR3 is CASSPKGAGTEAFF. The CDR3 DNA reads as TGCGCCAGCAGCCCGAAAGGGGCTGGCACTGAAGCTTTCTTT.

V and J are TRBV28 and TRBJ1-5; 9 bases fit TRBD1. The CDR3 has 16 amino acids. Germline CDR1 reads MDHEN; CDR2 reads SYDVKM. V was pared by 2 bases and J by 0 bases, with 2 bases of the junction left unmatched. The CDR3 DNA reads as TGTGCCAGCAGTTTAAGGACAGGGGTTAGCAATCAGCCCCAGCATTTT. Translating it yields CASSLRTGVSNQPQHF.

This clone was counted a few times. The CDR3: CASSSKNNFGEQYF. The CDR3 DNA reads as TGTGCCAGCAGCTCTAAAAATAACTTCGGCGAGCAGTACTTC. The chain recombines TRBV11-3 with TRBJ2-7; D ambiguous. V shed 4 bases and J shed 6 bases, with 16 bases lying between them. Germline V gene lookup returns CDR1 SGHNT and CDR2 YENEEA. This CDR3 comprises 14 residues. Full variable domain (rest looked up from reference TRBV11-3 and TRBJ2-7): EAGVVQSPRYKIIEKKQPVAFWCNPISGHNTLYWYLQNLGQGPELLIRYENEEAVDDSQLPKDRFSAERLKGVDSTLKIQPAELGDSAVYLCASSSKNNFGEQYFGPGTRLTVT.

Written as DNA, the CDR3 is TGTGCCAGCAGTGATCCGGGACAACCTTACGAGCAGTACTTC. Encoded protein: CASSDPGQPYEQYF. The chain links TRBV27 to TRBJ2-7; a weak D match, TRBD1 (6 bases). V lost 5 bases, J lost 4 bases, and 15 bases lay in between. The CDR3 length is 14 residues. Germline assignment: CDR1 MNHEY and CDR2 SMNVEV (reference sequence).

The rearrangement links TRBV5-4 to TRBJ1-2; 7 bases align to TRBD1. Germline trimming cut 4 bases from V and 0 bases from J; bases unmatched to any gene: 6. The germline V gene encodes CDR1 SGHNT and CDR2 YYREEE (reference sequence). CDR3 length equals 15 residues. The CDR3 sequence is CASSAPTGANYGYTF. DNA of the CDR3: TGTGCCAGCAGCGCACCAACAGGGGCTAACTATGGCTACACCTTC. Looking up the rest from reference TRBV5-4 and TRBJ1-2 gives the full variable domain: ETGVTQSPTHLIKTRGQQVTLRCSSQSGHNTVSWYQQALGQGPQFIFQYYREEENGRGNFPPRFSGLQFPNYSSELNVNALELDDSALYLCASSAPTGANYGYTFGSGTRLTVV.

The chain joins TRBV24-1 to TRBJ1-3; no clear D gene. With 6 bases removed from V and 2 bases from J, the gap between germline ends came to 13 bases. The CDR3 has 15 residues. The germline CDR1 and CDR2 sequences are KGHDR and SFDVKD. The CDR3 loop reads CATSSGPTAGNTIYF. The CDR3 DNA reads TGTGCCACCAGTTCCGGGCCCACGGCTGGAAACACCATATATTTT.

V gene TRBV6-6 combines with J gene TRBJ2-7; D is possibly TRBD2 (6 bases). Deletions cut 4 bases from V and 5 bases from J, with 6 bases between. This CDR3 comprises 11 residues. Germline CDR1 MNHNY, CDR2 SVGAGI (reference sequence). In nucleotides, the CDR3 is TGTGCCAGCAGTTGGGGGGACGAGCAGTACTTC. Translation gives CASSWGDEQYF.

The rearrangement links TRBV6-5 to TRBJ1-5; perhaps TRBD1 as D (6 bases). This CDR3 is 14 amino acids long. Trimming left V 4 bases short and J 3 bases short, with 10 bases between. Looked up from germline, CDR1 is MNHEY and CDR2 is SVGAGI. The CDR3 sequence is CASSSDRPNQPQHF. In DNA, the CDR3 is TGTGCCAGCAGTTCGGACAGACCCAATCAGCCCCAGCATTTT.

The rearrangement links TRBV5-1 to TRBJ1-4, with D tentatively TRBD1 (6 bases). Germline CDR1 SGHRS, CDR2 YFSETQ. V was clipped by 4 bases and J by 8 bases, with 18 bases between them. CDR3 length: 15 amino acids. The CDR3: CASSPAPGALEKLFF. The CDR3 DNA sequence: TGCGCCAGCAGCCCGGCCCCAGGGGCGCTCGAAAAACTGTTTTTT.

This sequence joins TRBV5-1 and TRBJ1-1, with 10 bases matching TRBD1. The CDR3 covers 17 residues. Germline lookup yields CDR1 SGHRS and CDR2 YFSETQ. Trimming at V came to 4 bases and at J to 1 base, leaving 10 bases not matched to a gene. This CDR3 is CASSPEGQGMPNTEAFF. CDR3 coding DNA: TGCGCCAGCAGCCCGGAGGGACAGGGGATGCCGAACACTGAAGCTTTCTTT.

CDR3 sequence (DNA): TGTGCCAGCAGGCCCAACGGGGCAACTAATGAAAAACTGTTTTTT. It is translated as CASRPNGATNEKLFF. The chain recombines TRBV28 with TRBJ1-4; D gene unclear. The ends were cut back, 6 bases at V and 0 bases at J, with 11 bases in the middle. This CDR3 is built from 15 residues. The germline V gene has CDR1 MDHEN and CDR2 SYDVKM.

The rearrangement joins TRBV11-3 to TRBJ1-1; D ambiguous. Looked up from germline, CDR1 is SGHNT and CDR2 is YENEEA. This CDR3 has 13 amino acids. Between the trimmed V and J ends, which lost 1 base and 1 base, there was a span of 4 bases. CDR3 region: CASSLVRNTEAFF. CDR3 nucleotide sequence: TGTGCCAGCAGCTTAGTTCGGAACACTGAAGCTTTCTTT.

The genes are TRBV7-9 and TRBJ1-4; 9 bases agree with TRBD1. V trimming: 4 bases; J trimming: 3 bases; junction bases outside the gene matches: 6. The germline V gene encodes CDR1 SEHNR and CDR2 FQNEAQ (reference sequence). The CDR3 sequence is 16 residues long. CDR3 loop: CASSSIQGAPNEKLFF. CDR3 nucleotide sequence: TGTGCCAGCAGCTCGATACAGGGGGCCCCTAATGAAAAACTGTTTTTT.

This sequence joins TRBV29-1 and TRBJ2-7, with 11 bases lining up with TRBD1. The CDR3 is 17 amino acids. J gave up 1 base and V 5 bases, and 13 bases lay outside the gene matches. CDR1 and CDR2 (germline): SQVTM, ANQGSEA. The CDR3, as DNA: TGCAGCGTTCTTGTAGGGACAGGGGGTAGTGGGTCCTACGAGCAGTACTTC. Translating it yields CSVLVGTGGSGSYEQYF.

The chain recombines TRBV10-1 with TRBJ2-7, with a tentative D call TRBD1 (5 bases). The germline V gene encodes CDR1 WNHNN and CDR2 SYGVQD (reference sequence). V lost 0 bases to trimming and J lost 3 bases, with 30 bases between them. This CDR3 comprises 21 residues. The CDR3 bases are TGCGCCAGCAGTGAGTCGCCGACATCCTGGGGCAGGGCCGGGTTGAGCTACGAGCAGTACTTC. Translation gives CASSESPTSWGRAGLSYEQYF.